The 26 T cell receptor beta chains reported below all come from one sample, sequenced in a study of cytomegalovirus exposure and HLA in healthy donors. It was with 60 Vbeta and 13 Jbeta primers that the PCR ran. Profiling relied on immunoSEQ multiplex PCR, and the TCRdb table lists in-frame clones only, not all of them. Among under 200,000 clones listed, more than 60% were seen once. The sample consisted of PBMCs. These receptors were obtained from a female donor in good health and CMV-seronegative.

The chain combines TRBV19 with TRBJ2-7; 12 bases align to TRBD1. CDR1 LNHDA and CDR2 SQIVND come from the germline V gene (reference sequence). The CDR3 has 15 residues. The V gene end was trimmed by 5 bases and the J gene end by 3 bases; junction bases not matched to a gene: 5. The CDR3 loop is CASSPGTGGVYEQYF. CDR3 DNA: TGTGCCAGTAGTCCCGGGACAGGGGGCGTCTACGAGCAGTACTTC.

The rearrangement links TRBV25-1 to TRBJ2-5; 7 bases line up with TRBD1. J gave up 5 bases and V 2 bases, and 8 bases lay outside the gene matches. Germline V lookup: CDR1 MGHDK, CDR2 SYGVNS. The CDR3 spans 15 residues. CDR3 nucleotides: TGTGCCAGCAGTGAAACGGGACAGTCTTTGGAGACCCAGTACTTC. Translation gives CASSETGQSLETQYF.

This clone occurred once. The chain carries TRBV2 and TRBJ2-1, with 12 bases matching TRBD2. Germline values: CDR1 SNHLY, CDR2 FYNNEI. The CDR3 is 15 residues long. After removal of 9 bases from V and 6 bases from J, the junction contained 9 bases not matched to a gene. In DNA form, the CDR3 reads TGTGCCAGGAGCTTATTACTAGCGGGAGGCAATGAGCAGTTCTTC. Its translation is CARSLLLAGGNEQFF.

The chain links TRBV5-7 to TRBJ2-3; D may be TRBD2 (6 bases). TRBV5-7 is placed among ORFs of uncertain function. CDR3 length: 15 amino acids. V was trimmed by 4 bases and J by 3 bases, leaving 15 bases between them. CDR3 sequence (DNA): TGTGCCAGCAGCCAACGATCGGGGGAGACAGATACGCAGTATTTT. Protein product: CASSQRSGETDTQYF.

The rearrangement uses TRBV19 and TRBJ2-7; 8 bases agree with TRBD2. With 4 bases clipped from V and 2 bases from J, the junction kept 1 base outside the gene matches. This CDR3 is built from 13 residues. Germline V lookup: CDR1 LNHDA, CDR2 SQIVND (reference sequence). The CDR3 sequence: CASSRGLAYEQYF. The DNA of the CDR3 is TGTGCCAGTAGTAGGGGACTAGCCTACGAGCAGTACTTC.

This clone has more than one count but fewer than ten. The chain links TRBV28 to TRBJ1-2, with TRBD1 matching 8 bases. Looked up from germline, CDR1 is MDHEN and CDR2 is SYDVKM. CDR3 length: 18 amino acids. V trimming: 5 bases; J trimming: 4 bases; junction bases outside the gene matches: 18. DNA of the CDR3: TGTGCCAGCAGTCCCCTATCGCCCGCAGCAGGGGGCCTCTATGGCTACACCTTC. Translation: CASSPLSPAAGGLYGYTF.

This clone was seen just once. The chain uses TRBV30 and TRBJ2-7; D is unresolved. Germline lookup yields CDR1 GTSNPN and CDR2 SVGIG (reference sequence). The V end lost 5 bases, the J end lost 1 base, and 12 bases lay between the germline ends. The CDR3 has 13 amino acids. The CDR3 bases are TGTGCCTGGGGGTGGGCTTTTTCCTACGAGCAGTACTTC. Amino acid sequence: CAWGWAFSYEQYF.

The chain recombines TRBV5-1 with TRBJ2-6, with TRBD1 matching 7 bases. V lost 6 bases to trimming and J lost 2 bases; unmatched junction nucleotides: 8. The CDR3 consists of 16 residues. Germline CDR1 SGHRS, CDR2 YFSETQ. This chain's CDR3 is CASTHEGGAGANVLTF. The CDR3 region has the DNA TGCGCCAGCACCCACGAAGGGGGCGCTGGGGCCAACGTCCTGACTTTC.

The rearrangement uses TRBV13 and TRBJ2-1; 8 bases fit TRBD2. The V gene's germline CDR1 is PRHDT and CDR2 FYEKMQ (reference sequence). The CDR3 loop spans 16 amino acids. The V and J ends lost 4 bases and 9 bases, in that order; junction bases with no gene match: 14. The CDR3, as DNA: TGTGCCAGCAGCTCCCCTAGTACGAGCGGGAGAATTGAGCAGTTCTTC. Translated, it gives CASSSPSTSGRIEQFF.

With respect to this clone: One end of the junction fails to match germline, which may point to a read error. V is TRBV7-7 and J is TRBJ2-1, with a possible D match to TRBD2 (6 bases). Germline CDR1 is SSHAT and CDR2 is FNYEAQ (reference sequence). The CDR3 has 15 amino acids. The chain's CDR3 is CASSLDYGRENEQFF. CDR3 DNA sequence: TGTGCTAGCAGCTTAGATTACGGTCGGGAGAATGAGCAGTTCTTC.

This clone has just a few counts. V usage is TRBV7-2 and J usage is TRBJ2-7; no firm D call. The CDR3 consists of 14 residues. From germline, CDR1 is SGHTA and CDR2 FQGNSA. V shed 4 bases and J shed 1 base, with 11 bases lying between them. CDR3 in DNA: TGTGCCAGCAGCTCGCCTAGAGGTTCCTACGAGCAGTACTTC. Translated, it gives CASSSPRGSYEQYF.

The chain is built from TRBV5-8 and TRBJ1-6; no firm D call. V gave up 0 bases and J gave up 7 bases, with 14 bases separating them. Germline V CDR1 and CDR2: SGHTS, YDEGEE. This CDR3 region has 16 residues. CDR3 DNA sequence: TGTGCCAGCAGCTTGGTTTCGGGATGGGCGAATTCACCCCTCCACTTT. It is translated as CASSLVSGWANSPLHF.

The rearrangement uses TRBV19 and TRBJ1-2; no clear D gene. This CDR3 region has 15 residues. Germline values: CDR1 LNHDA, CDR2 SQIVND (reference sequence). The V end lost 4 bases, the J end lost 4 bases, and 16 bases lay between the germline ends. The CDR3 sequence: CASSKSGSYTYGYTF. As DNA, the CDR3 is TGTGCCAGTAGTAAGTCCGGGTCTTACACCTATGGCTACACCTTC.

This clone has a handful of counts. The rearrangement joins TRBV6-6 to TRBJ2-1; TRBD2 agrees at 7 bases. CDR1 and CDR2 (germline): MNHNY, SVGAGI (reference sequence). The junction had 4 bases not matched to a gene; V was cut back by 0 bases and J by 5 bases. CDR3 length: 15 residues. The CDR3 region has the DNA TGTGCCAGCAGTTACTCTGGGGGGGAGGACAATGAGCAGTTCTTC. It translates to CASSYSGGEDNEQFF.

The chain is built from TRBV19 and TRBJ2-5; TRBD1 agrees at 7 bases. V lost 5 bases, J lost 3 bases, and 0 bases stayed unmatched. The CDR3 has 12 residues. Germline-derived CDR1 and CDR2 are LNHDA and SQIVND (reference sequence). The CDR3 coding sequence is TGTGCCAGTAGTGACAGGGAAGAGACCCAGTACTTC. It codes for CASSDREETQYF.

The V gene is TRBV28, the J gene TRBJ2-7; 9 bases match TRBD1. The germline V gene encodes CDR1 MDHEN and CDR2 SYDVKM. The CDR3 covers 12 residues. The V and J ends lost 8 bases and 4 bases, in that order; junction bases with no gene match: 3. Here the CDR3 DNA reads TGTGCCAGCCGAGGGACAGGGTACGAGCAGTACTTC. This encodes CASRGTGYEQYF. Full variable domain (missing parts from reference TRBV28 and TRBJ2-7): DVKVTQSSRYLVKRTGEKVFLECVQDMDHENMFWYRQDPGLGLRLIYFSYDVKMKEKGDIPEGYSVSREKKERFSLILESASTNQTSMYLCASRGTGYEQYFGPGTRLTVT.

A remark on this clone: One junction end disagrees with the germline gene, perhaps due to a read error. The chain recombines TRBV6-5 with TRBJ2-1, with TRBD2 identical over 8 bases. Germline V gives CDR1 MNHEY, CDR2 SVGAGI. The length of the CDR3 is 16 residues. The CDR3 coding sequence is TGTGCCAGCACTTACGGTTTACTAGCGGACCACAATGAGCAGTTCTTC. Translation: CASTYGLLADHNEQFF.

This clone was counted once. The CDR3 sequence is CASSGALPYEQYF. For the CDR3, the DNA is TGTGCCAGCAGCGGGGCGTTGCCCTACGAGCAGTACTTC. J is TRBJ2-7 and V is TRBV9; D gene uncertain. The V end was cut by 3 bases, the J end by 2 bases, with 9 bases between. This CDR3 contains 13 residues. Germline V gene data show CDR1 as SGDLS and CDR2 as YYNGEE.

The rearrangement links TRBV6-1 to TRBJ1-5, with D uncertain. This CDR3 is 16 amino acids long. Trimming shortened V by 1 base and J by 4 bases, and 14 bases separated the two germline ends. CDR1 and CDR2 from the germline V gene are MNHNS and SASEGT. The CDR3 region is CASSEGSTTGNQPQHF. The CDR3 coding sequence is TGTGCCAGCAGTGAAGGTAGTACGACGGGGAATCAGCCCCAGCATTTT.

In nucleotides, the CDR3 is TGTGCCAGCAGCTCCGGTTCCAGGGCAGAGACCCAGTACTTC. The encoded protein is CASSSGSRAETQYF. This chain uses TRBV7-7 with TRBJ2-5; weak D call: TRBD1 (5 bases). CDR1 SSHAT and CDR2 FNYEAQ come from the germline V gene (reference sequence). The CDR3 length is 14 residues. Trimming removed 4 bases from V and 4 bases from J, with 13 bases in between.

The V and J genes are TRBV6-1 and TRBJ1-1; TRBD1 is a possible D gene (6 bases). CDR1 is MNHNS and CDR2 is SASEGT in the germline V gene. Trimming left V 6 bases short and J 1 base short, with 9 bases between. The CDR3 is made up of 13 amino acids. The chain's CDR3 is CASSLGQNTEAFF. CDR3 in DNA: TGTGCCAGCAGCCTGGGACAGAACACTGAAGCTTTCTTT.

V and J are TRBV18 and TRBJ1-4; no clear D. V lost 3 bases and J lost 5, with 4 bases in between. The germline V gene encodes CDR1 KGHSH and CDR2 LQKENI. The length of the CDR3 is 12 residues. This CDR3 reads CASSPLNEKLFF. The CDR3 DNA follows: TGTGCCAGCTCACCCCTGAATGAAAAACTGTTTTTT. The complete variable domain, with remaining parts taken from reference TRBV18 and TRBJ1-4, reads NAGVMQNPRHLVRRRGQEARLRCSPMKGHSHVYWYRQLPEEGLKFMVYLQKENIIDESGMPKERFSAEFPKEGPSILRIQQVVRGDSAAYFCASSPLNEKLFFGSGTQLSVL.

This chain uses TRBV5-1 with TRBJ1-1, with D unclear. The CDR3 consists of 13 residues. CDR1 and CDR2 from the germline V gene are SGHRS and YFSETQ. V lost 4 bases, J lost 1 base, and 8 bases lay in between. In DNA form, the CDR3 reads TGCGCCAGCAGCCACACAGAGAACACTGAAGCTTTCTTT. Translation gives CASSHTENTEAFF.

This chain joins TRBV5-1 and TRBJ2-5; no firm D call. The CDR3 has 15 residues. Trimming shortened V by 4 bases and J by 2 bases, and 15 bases separated the two germline ends. Germline V CDR1 and CDR2: SGHRS, YFSETQ. This CDR3 is CASSLRVRVQETQYF. The CDR3 region has the DNA TGCGCCAGCAGCCTCCGGGTCCGGGTTCAAGAGACCCAGTACTTC.

V is TRBV5-6 and J is TRBJ1-2, with 9 nucleotides matching TRBD1. Germline CDR1 is SGHDT and CDR2 is YYEEEE. CDR3 length: 14 residues. V shed 7 bases and J 8 bases; nucleotides not matched to a gene: 12. The CDR3 coding sequence is TGTGCCAGCGACCAAGGGACAGGGCGAGGAGGCTACACCTTC. The encoded protein is CASDQGTGRGGYTF.

This rearrangement joins TRBV13 to TRBJ1-5; TRBD1 might be the D (5 bases). Germline V gene lookup returns CDR1 PRHDT and CDR2 FYEKMQ (reference sequence). CDR3 length: 13 residues. V lost 6 bases, J lost 11 bases, and 17 bases lay in between. In DNA, the CDR3 is TGTGCCAGCAGTGCCGGGACTACGGGGACCCAGCATTTT. This encodes CASSAGTTGTQHF.